This T cell receptor beta chain was captured by sequencing in a study of Ad26.COV2.S vaccination and SARS-CoV-2 variants. The overall study: Participants got Ad26.COV2.S intramuscularly, once or twice 56 days apart.

Study-level results: Those who received the vaccine showed greater spike-specific TCR breadth than those given placebo.

Comments on this clone: Antigen unknown.

Clones were read by immunoSEQ multiplex PCR, and TCRdb kept only the in-frame ones, dropping some. The data contain 380,000 or so clones, less than 90% of them singletons. The V end was cut by 3 bases, the J end by 1 base, with 7 bases between. CDR1 is LNHDA and CDR2 is SQIVND in the germline V gene (reference sequence). CDR3 size: 13 residues. The treatment denotes: over 15 received Ad26.COV2.S at low or high dose, single or two shots; roughly five received placebo; per-sample allocation not given. Following the first vaccine or placebo injection, samples were taken on day 63. Donation was by an adult aged 18-55 years who was in Boston. Vaccine was an Ad26 vector expressing Wuhan-strain SARS-CoV-2 spike.

Sequenced here: peripheral blood, sampled in a trial of Ad26.COV2.S vaccine versus placebo. The chain recombines TRBV19 with TRBJ2-7, with unresolved D. This sequence originates from a person aged 18-65 years who received the Ad26.COV2.S COVID-19 vaccine or a placebo. The CDR3, as DNA: TGTGCCAGTAGTATCTCGCGATCCTACGAGCAGTACTTC. Its protein is CASSISRSYEQYF.